Listed below are T cell receptor beta chains from one sample, sequenced in a study of T cells in localized non-small cell lung cancer. Measured with immunoSEQ multiplex PCR; TCRdb has only the in-frame clones, and not every one. The sample consists of some 90,000 clones, roughly 89% of them appearing once. Sequences were derived from peripheral blood, sampled before any cancer treatment. These receptor sequences come from a man between 40 and 69 years old with stage I squamous cell lung carcinoma. Each CDR3 is given with its conserved first and last residue. The order of the fields is V gene, J gene, D gene, clone size, CDR3 DNA, CDR3 protein. The D gene is left open where the match is weak. A clone size is listed for some rows: how often the clone was seen (once, few, many), or a class if it is expanded.

TRBV9	TRBJ1-4	NA	few	TGTGCCAGCAGCGTAGGAAGGGGGAATGAGGAAAAACTGTTTTTT	CASSVGRGNEEKLFF
TRBV10-3	TRBJ1-1	NA	NA	TGTGCCATCAGTCCTGACAGTGACACTGAAGCTTTCTTT	CAISPDSDTEAFF
TRBV19	TRBJ2-3	NA	NA	TGTGCCAGTAGACCAGGGGACGGCTCCACAGATACGCAGTATTTT	CASRPGDGSTDTQYF
TRBV5-4	TRBJ1-2	TRBD1	NA	TGTGCCAGCAGCTTGGGAGCAGGGGGAGCTAACTATGGCTACACCTTC	CASSLGAGGANYGYTF
TRBV28	TRBJ1-1	NA	NA	TGTGCCAGCAGTTTAAAGACTGAAGCTTTCTTT	CASSLKTEAFF
TRBV14	TRBJ1-2	NA	NA	TGTGCCAGCAGCCAGGTTGGCTATGGCTACACCTTC	CASSQVGYGYTF
TRBV5-4	TRBJ2-2	TRBD1	NA	TGTGCCAGCAGCTTGGCCGGACAGGGTGGCACCGGGGAGCTGTTTTTT	CASSLAGQGGTGELFF
TRBV20-1	TRBJ2-2	NA	NA	TGCAGTGCCGCAACAACCGGGGAGCTGTTTTTT	CSAATTGELFF
TRBV4-3	TRBJ2-5	NA	NA	TGCGCCAGCAGCCAAGGGACGAGTGGGGGAGAGACCCAGTACTTC	CASSQGTSGGETQYF
TRBV28	TRBJ1-2	NA	NA	TGTGCCAGCAGTTTGGGCAGCCCTTGGTATGGCTACACCTTC	CASSLGSPWYGYTF
TRBV9	TRBJ1-1	NA	NA	TGTGCCAGCAGCGGGCGCGGAGAGGGCAGGGGAGCTTTCTTT	CASSGRGEGRGAFF
TRBV6-4	TRBJ1-6	NA	many	TGTGCCAGCAGTCGGGACGGCGAAAATTCACCCCTCCACTTT	CASSRDGENSPLHF
TRBV5-1	TRBJ1-1	NA	NA	TGCGCCAGCAGCTTGGGGTCCGGGGGTTCTTTCCCCACTGAAGCTTTCTTT	CASSLGSGGSFPTEAFF